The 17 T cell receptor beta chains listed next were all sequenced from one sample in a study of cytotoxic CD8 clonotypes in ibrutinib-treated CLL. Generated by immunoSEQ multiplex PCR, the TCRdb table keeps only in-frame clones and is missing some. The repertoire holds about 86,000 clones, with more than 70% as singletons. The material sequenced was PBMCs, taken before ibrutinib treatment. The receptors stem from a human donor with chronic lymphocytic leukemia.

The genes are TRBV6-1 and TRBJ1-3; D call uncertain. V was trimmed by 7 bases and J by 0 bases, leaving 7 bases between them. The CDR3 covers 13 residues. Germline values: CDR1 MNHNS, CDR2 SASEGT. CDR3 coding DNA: TGTGCCAGCAAGACAAGCTCTGGAAACACCATATATTTT. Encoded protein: CASKTSSGNTIYF.

The DNA for the CDR3 is TGTGCCAGCAGCCGGGACAGGATTAATGAAAAACTGTTTTTT. Amino acid sequence: CASSRDRINEKLFF. V is TRBV9 and J is TRBJ1-4, with 8 positions matching TRBD1. V was clipped by 4 bases and J by 4 bases; unmatched bases: 3. The CDR3 has 14 residues. The germline V gene has CDR1 SGDLS and CDR2 YYNGEE.

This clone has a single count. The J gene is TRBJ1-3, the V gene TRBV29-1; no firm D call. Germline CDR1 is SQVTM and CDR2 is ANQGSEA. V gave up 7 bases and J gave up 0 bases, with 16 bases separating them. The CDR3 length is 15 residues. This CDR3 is CSAQKVVNSGNTIYF. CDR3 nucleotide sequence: TGCAGCGCCCAGAAGGTAGTCAACTCTGGAAACACCATATATTTT.

In nucleotides, the CDR3 is TGCGCCAGCAGCTTTACGCAGGGCGGGATTTTCGGGGAGCTGTTTTTT. Residues: CASSFTQGGIFGELFF. The chain employs TRBV5-1 and TRBJ2-2; possible D gene TRBD2, 6 bases. The CDR3 spans 16 residues. Deletions cut 2 bases from V and 7 bases from J, with 18 bases between. Germline V gene sequence: CDR1 SGHRS, CDR2 YFSETQ.

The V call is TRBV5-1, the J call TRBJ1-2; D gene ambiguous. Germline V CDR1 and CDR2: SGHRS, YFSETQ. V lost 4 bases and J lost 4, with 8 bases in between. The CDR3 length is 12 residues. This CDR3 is CASSVSTYGYTF. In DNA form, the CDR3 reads TGCGCCAGCAGCGTGTCCACCTATGGCTACACCTTC.

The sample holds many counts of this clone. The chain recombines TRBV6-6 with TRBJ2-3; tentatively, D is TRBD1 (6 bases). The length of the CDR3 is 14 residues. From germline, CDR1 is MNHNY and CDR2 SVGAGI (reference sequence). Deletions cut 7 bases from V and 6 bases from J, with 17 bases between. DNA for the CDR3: TGTGCCAGCAAGGCTGGACAGTCTTCGGATACGCAGTATTTT. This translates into CASKAGQSSDTQYF.

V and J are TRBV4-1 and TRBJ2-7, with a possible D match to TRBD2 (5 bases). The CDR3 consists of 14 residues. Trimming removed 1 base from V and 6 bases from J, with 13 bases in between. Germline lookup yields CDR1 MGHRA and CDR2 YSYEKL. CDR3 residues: CASSQGTSSIEQYF. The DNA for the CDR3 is TGCGCCAGCAGCCAAGGGACTTCCTCGATCGAGCAGTACTTC.

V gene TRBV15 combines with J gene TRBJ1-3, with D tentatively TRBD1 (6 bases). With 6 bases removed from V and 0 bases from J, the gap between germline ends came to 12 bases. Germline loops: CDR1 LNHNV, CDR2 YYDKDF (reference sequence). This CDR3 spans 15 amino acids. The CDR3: CATSIDRSSGNTIYF. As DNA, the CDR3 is TGTGCCACCAGTATTGACAGGAGCTCTGGAAACACCATATATTTT.

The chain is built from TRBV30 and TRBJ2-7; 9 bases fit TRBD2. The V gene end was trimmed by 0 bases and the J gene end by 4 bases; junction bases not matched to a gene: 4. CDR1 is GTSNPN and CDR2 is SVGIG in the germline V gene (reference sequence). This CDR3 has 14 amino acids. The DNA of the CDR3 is TGTGCCTGGAGTGTACTAGCGGGCGGTTACGAGCAGTACTTC. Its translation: CAWSVLAGGYEQYF.

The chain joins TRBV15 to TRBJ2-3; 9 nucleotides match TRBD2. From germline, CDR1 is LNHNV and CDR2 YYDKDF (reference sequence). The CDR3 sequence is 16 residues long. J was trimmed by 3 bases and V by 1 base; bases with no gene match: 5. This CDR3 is CATSRGGTSSTDTQYF. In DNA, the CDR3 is TGTGCCACCAGCAGAGGGGGGACTAGCAGTACAGATACGCAGTATTTT. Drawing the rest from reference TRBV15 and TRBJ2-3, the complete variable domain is DAMVIQNPRYQVTQFGKPVTLSCSQTLNHNVMYWYQQKSSQAPKLLFHYYDKDFNNEADTPDNFQSRRPNTSFCFLDIRSPGLGDTAMYLCATSRGGTSSTDTQYFGPGTRLTVL.

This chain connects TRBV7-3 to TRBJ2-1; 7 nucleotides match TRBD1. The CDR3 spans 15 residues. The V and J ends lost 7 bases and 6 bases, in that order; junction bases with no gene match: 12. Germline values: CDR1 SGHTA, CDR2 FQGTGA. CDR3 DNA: TGTGCCAGCACAAACGGGGACAGAAGAGTCAATGAGCAGTTCTTC. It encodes CASTNGDRRVNEQFF.

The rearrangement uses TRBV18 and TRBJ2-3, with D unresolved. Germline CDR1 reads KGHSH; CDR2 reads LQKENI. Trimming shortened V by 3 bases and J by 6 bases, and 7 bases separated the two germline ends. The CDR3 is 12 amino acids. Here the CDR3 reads CASSPTLDTQYF. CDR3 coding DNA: TGTGCCAGCTCACCGACTCTGGATACGCAGTATTTT. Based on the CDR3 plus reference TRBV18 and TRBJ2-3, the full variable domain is NAGVMQNPRHLVRRRGQEARLRCSPMKGHSHVYWYRQLPEEGLKFMVYLQKENIIDESGMPKERFSAEFPKEGPSILRIQQVVRGDSAAYFCASSPTLDTQYFGPGTRLTVL.

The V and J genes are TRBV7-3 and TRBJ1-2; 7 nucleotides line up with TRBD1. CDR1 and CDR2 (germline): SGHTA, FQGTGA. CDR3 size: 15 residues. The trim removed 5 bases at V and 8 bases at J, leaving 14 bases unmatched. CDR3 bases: TGTGCCAGCAGCCCCCGGACAGGCCCTATTGAAGGCTACACCTTC. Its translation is CASSPRTGPIEGYTF.

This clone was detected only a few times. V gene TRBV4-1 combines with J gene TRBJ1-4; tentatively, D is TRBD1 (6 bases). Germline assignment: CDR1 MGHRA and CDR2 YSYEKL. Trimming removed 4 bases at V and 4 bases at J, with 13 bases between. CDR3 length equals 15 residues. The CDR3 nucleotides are TGCGCCAGCAGCCCTACAGGACAGAATAATGAAAAACTGTTTTTT. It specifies CASSPTGQNNEKLFF.

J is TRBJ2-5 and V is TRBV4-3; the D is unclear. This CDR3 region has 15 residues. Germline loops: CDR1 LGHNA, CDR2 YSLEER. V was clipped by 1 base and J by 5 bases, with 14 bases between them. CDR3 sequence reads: CASSQGPSGRETQYF. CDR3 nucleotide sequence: TGCGCCAGCAGCCAAGGGCCATCAGGAAGGGAGACCCAGTACTTC.

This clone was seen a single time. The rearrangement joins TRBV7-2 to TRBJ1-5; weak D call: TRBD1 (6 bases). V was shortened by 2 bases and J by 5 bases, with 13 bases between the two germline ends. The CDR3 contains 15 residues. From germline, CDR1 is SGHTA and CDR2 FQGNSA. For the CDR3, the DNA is TGTGCCAGCAGCTTATCGGGGGCGCGGGATCAGCCCCAGCATTTT. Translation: CASSLSGARDQPQHF.

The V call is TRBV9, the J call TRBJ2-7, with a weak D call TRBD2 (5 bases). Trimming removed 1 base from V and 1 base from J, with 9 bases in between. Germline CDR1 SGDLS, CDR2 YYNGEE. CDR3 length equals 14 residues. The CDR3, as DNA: TGTGCCAGCAGCGTATTGGGGAGTTCCTACGAGCAGTACTTC. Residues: CASSVLGSSYEQYF.